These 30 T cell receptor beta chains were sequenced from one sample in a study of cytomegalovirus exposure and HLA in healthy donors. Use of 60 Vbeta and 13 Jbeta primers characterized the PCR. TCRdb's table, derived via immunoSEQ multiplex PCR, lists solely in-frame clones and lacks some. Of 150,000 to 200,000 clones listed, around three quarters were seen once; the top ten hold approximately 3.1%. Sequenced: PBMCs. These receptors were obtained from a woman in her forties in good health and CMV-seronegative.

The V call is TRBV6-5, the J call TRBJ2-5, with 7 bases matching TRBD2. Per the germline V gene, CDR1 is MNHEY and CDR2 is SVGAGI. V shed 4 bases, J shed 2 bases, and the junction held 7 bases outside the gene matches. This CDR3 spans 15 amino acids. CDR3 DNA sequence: TGTGCCAGCAGTTTCGGGGGGAGATCACAAGAGACCCAGTACTTC. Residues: CASSFGGRSQETQYF.

The CDR3 reads CATSRRTANTEAFF. CDR3 coding DNA: TGTGCCACCAGCAGACGGACTGCGAACACTGAAGCTTTCTTT. The J gene is TRBJ1-1, the V gene TRBV15; D is undetermined. V shed 2 bases and J shed 1 base, with 8 bases lying between them. Germline V CDR1 and CDR2: LNHNV, YYDKDF (reference sequence). The CDR3 spans 14 residues.

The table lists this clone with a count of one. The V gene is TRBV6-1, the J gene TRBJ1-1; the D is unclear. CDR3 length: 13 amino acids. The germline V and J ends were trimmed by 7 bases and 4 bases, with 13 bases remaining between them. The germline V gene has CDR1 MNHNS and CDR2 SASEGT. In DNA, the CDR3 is TGTGCCAGCACGACGGCGGGAATCACTGAAGCTTTCTTT. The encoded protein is CASTTAGITEAFF.

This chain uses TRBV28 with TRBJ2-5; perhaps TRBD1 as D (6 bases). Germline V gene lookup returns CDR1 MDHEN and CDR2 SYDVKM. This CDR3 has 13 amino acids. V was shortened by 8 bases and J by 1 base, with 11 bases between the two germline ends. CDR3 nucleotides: TGTGCCAGCCTTCAGGGGCCCCAAGAGACCCAGTACTTC. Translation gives CASLQGPQETQYF.

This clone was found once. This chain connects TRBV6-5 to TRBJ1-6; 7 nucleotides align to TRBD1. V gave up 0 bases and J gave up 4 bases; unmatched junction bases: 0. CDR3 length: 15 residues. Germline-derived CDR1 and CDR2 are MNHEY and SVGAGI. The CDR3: CASSYSGQYNSPLHF. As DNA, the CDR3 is TGTGCCAGCAGTTACTCGGGACAGTATAATTCACCCCTCCACTTT.

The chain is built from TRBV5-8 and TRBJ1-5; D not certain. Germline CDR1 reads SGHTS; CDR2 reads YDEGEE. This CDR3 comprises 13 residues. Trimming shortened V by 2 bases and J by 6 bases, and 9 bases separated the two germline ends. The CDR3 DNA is TGTGCCAGCAGCTTAGAGAGAATTCAGCCCCAGCATTTT. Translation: CASSLERIQPQHF.

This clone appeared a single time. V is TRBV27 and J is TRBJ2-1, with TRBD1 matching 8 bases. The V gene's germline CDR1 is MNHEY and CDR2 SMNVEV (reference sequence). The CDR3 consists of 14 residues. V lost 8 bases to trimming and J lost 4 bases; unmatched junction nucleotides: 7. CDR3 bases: TGTGCCAGCCTCACCGGGACAGGATACAATGAGCAGTTCTTC. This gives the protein CASLTGTGYNEQFF.

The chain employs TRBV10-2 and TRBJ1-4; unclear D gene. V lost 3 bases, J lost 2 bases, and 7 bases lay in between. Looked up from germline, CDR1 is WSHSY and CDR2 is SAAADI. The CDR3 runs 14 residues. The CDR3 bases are TGCGCCAGCAGTGATATATCTACTAATGAAAAACTGTTTTTT. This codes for CASSDISTNEKLFF.

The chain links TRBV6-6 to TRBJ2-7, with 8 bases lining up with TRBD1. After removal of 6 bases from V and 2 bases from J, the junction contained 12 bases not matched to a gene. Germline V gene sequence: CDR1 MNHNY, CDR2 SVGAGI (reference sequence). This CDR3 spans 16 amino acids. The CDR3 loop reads CASRDSRRDRTYEQYF. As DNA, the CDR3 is TGTGCCAGCAGAGATAGCCGCCGGGACAGGACCTACGAGCAGTACTTC.

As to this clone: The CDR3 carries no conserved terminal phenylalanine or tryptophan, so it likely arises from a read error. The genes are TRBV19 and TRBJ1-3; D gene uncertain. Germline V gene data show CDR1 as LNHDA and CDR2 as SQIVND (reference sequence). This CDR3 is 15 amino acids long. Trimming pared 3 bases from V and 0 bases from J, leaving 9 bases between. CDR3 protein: CASSIADFSGNTIYL. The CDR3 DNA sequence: TGTGCCAGTAGTATCGCCGACTTCTCTGGAAACACCATATATCTT.

CDR3 sequence (DNA): TGCGCCAGCAGTTTTACCTCCGGGACACTTTCCTACGAGCAGTACTTC. The encoded protein is CASSFTSGTLSYEQYF. The chain carries TRBV5-1 and TRBJ2-7, with TRBD1 as a possible D gene (6 bases). This CDR3 comprises 16 residues. V was cut by 5 bases and J by 1 base, with 19 bases left in between. The germline V gene encodes CDR1 SGHRS and CDR2 YFSETQ.

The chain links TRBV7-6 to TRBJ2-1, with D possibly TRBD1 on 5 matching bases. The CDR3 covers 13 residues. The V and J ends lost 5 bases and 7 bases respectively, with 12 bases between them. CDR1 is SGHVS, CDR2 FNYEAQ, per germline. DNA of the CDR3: TGTGCCAGCAGCCCAGGGATCGGGAATGAGCAGTTCTTC. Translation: CASSPGIGNEQFF. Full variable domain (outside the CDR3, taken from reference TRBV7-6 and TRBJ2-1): GAGVSQSPRYKVTKRGQDVALRCDPISGHVSLYWYRQALGQGPEFLTYFNYEAQQDKSGLPNDRFSAERPEGSISTLTIQRTEQRDSAMYRCASSPGIGNEQFFGPGTRLTVL.

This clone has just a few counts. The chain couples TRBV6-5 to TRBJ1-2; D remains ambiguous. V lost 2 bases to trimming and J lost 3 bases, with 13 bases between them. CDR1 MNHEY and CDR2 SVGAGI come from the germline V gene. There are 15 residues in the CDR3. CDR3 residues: CASSYTSALHYGYTF. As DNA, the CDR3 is TGTGCCAGCAGTTACACCTCCGCACTTCACTATGGCTACACCTTC.

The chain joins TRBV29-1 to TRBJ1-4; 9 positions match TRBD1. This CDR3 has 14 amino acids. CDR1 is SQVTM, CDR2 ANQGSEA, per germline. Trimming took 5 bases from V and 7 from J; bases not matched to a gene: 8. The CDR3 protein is CSVSPGQGPEKLFF. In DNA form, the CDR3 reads TGCAGCGTTTCCCCGGGACAGGGTCCTGAAAAACTGTTTTTT.

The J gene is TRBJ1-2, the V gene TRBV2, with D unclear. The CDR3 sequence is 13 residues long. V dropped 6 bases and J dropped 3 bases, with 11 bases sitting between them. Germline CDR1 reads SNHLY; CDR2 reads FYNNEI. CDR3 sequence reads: CASRDTADYGYTF. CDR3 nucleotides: TGTGCCAGCAGGGATACAGCGGACTATGGCTACACCTTC.

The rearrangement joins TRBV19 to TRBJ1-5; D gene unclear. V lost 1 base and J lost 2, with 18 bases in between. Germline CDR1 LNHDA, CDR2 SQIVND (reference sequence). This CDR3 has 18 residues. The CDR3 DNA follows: TGTGCCAGTAGTATAGGGAGGGTAGGGATATTTGGCAATCAGCCCCAGCATTTT. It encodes CASSIGRVGIFGNQPQHF.

In nucleotides, the CDR3 is TGCGCCAGCAGCTTGGTCGGGGGGACAACGAACTATGGCTACACCTTC. This translates into CASSLVGGTTNYGYTF. The gene calls are TRBV5-1 and TRBJ1-2, with D perhaps matching TRBD1 (6 bases). CDR1 and CDR2 (germline): SGHRS, YFSETQ. V lost 0 bases and J lost 2, with 14 bases in between. This CDR3 spans 16 amino acids. The full variable domain, rest sourced from reference TRBV5-1 and TRBJ1-2, is KAGVTQTPRYLIKTRGQQVTLSCSPISGHRSVSWYQQTPGQGLQFLFEYFSETQRNKGNFPGRFSGRQFSNSRSEMNVSTLELGDSALYLCASSLVGGTTNYGYTFGSGTRLTVV.

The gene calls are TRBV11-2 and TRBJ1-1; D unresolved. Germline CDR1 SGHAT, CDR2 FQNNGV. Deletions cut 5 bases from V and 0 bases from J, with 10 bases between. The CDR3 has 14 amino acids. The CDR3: CASSALRMNTEAFF. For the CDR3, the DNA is TGTGCCAGCAGCGCATTGAGGATGAACACTGAAGCTTTCTTT. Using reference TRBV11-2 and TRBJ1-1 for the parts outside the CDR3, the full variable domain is EAGVAQSPRYKIIEKRQSVAFWCNPISGHATLYWYQQILGQGPKLLIQFQNNGVVDDSQLPKDRFSAERLKGVDSTLKIQPAKLEDSAVYLCASSALRMNTEAFFGQGTRLTVV.

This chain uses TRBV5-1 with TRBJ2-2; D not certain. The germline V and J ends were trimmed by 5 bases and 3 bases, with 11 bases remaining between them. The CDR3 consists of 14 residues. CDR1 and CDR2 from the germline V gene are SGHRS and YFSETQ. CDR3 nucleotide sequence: TGCGCCAGCAGGAACGGGTTGGACACCGGGGAGCTGTTTTTT. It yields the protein CASRNGLDTGELFF.

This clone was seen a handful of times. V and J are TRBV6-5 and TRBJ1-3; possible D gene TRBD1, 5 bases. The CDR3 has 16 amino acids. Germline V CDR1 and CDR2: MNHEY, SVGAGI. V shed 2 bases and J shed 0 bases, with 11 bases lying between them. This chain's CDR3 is CASSYDAGYSGNTIYF. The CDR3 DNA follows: TGTGCCAGCAGTTACGATGCAGGGTACTCTGGAAACACCATATATTTT.

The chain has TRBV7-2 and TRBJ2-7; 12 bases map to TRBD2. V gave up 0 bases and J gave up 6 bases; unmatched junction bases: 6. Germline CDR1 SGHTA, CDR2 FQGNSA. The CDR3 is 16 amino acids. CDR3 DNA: TGTGCCAGCAGCTTAGCTTCTAGCGGGGGGGCTTTCGAGCAGTACTTC. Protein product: CASSLASSGGAFEQYF.

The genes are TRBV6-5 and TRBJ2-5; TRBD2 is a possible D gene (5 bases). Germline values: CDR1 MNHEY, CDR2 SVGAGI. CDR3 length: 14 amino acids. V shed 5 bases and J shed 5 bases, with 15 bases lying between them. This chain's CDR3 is CASSHTGSRETQYF. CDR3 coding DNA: TGTGCCAGCAGTCACACGGGGAGTAGGGAGACCCAGTACTTC.

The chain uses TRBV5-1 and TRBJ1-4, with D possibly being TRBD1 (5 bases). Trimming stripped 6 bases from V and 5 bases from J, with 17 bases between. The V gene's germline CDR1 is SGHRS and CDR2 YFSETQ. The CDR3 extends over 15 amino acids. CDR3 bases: TGCGCCAGCACTCGGATGGGAGGGGACAATGAAAAACTGTTTTTT. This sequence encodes CASTRMGGDNEKLFF.

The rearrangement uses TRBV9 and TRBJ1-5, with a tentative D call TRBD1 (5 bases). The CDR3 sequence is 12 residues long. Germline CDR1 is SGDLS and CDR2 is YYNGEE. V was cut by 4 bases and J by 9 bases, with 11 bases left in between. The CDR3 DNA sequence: TGTGCCAGCAGCACTCCAGGGTTGCCCCAGCATTTT. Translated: CASSTPGLPQHF.

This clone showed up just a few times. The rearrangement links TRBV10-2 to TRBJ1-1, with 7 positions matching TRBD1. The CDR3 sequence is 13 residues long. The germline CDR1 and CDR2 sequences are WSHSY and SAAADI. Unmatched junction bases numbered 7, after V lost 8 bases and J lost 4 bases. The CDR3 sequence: CASATGLGTEAFF. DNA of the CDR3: TGCGCCAGCGCGACAGGGTTGGGCACTGAAGCTTTCTTT.

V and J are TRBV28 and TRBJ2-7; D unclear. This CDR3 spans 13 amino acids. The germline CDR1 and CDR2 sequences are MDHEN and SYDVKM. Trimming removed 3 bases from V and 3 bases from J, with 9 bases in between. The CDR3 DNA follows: TGTGCCAGCAGTTTTCGGGTGCTCTACGAGCAGTACTTC. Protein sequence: CASSFRVLYEQYF.

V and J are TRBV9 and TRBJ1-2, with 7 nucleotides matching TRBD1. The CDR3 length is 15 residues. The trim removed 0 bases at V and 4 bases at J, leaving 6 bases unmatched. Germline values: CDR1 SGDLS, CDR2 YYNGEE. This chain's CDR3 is CASSVVGRGLYGYTF. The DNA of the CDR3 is TGTGCCAGCAGCGTAGTGGGAAGGGGGCTCTATGGCTACACCTTC.

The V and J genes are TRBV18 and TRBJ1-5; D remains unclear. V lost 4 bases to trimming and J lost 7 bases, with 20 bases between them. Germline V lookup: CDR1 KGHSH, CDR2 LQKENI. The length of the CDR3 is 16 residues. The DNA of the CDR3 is TGTGCCAGCTCACTAGCAACGGTCTCTGGTGGCCAGCCCCAGCATTTT. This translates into CASSLATVSGGQPQHF.

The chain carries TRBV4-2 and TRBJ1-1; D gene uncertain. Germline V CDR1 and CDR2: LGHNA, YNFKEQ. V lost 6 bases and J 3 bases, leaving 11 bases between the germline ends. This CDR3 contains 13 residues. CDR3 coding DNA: TGTGCCAGCAGGCTGGGTGGGCACACTGAAGCTTTCTTT. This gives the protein CASRLGGHTEAFF.

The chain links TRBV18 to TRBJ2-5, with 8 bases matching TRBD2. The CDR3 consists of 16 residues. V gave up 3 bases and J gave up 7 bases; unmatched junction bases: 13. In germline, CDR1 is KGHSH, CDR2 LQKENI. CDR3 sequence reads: CASSPLIGAGVGTQYF. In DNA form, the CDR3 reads TGTGCCAGCTCACCCTTGATCGGAGCGGGGGTTGGGACCCAGTACTTC. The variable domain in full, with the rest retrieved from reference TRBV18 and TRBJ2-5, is NAGVMQNPRHLVRRRGQEARLRCSPMKGHSHVYWYRQLPEEGLKFMVYLQKENIIDESGMPKERFSAEFPKEGPSILRIQQVVRGDSAAYFCASSPLIGAGVGTQYFGPGTRLLVL.